One and the same sample provided the 14 T cell receptor beta chains below, sequenced in a study of T-cell memory formation after mild COVID-19. TCRdb independently ran MiXCR on the 5' RACE reads; one entry per CDR3 protein. In the table there are 44,000 or so distinct CDR3 sequences, roughly 9.8% of which are singletons. Sequencing input: PBMCs or a T cell subset sorted from them (not recorded which). The receptor set was obtained from an adult woman who had mild COVID-19 (a few samples of this study predate the infection). Cell type and time point are not known.

The genes are TRBV20-1 and TRBJ2-4; D uncertain. V was pared by 6 bases and J by 9 bases, with 27 bases between. This CDR3 has 16 amino acids. Germline V CDR1 and CDR2: DFQATT, SNEGSKA (reference sequence). CDR3 in DNA: TGCAGTGCAACTATCCTACGCGAGGCTTTAGGTGGCATTCAGTACTTC. Its translation is CSATILREALGGIQYF.

This chain links TRBV9 with TRBJ1-1; D uncertain. V was trimmed by 9 bases and J by 1 base, leaving 13 bases between them. The CDR3 has 13 amino acids. Looked up from germline, CDR1 is SGDLS and CDR2 is YYNGEE. The CDR3, as DNA: TGTGCCAACCTCCCCGAAGGGAACACTGAAGCTTTCTTT. It codes for CANLPEGNTEAFF.

In this sample, this clonotype turned up many times. V usage is TRBV24-1 and J usage is TRBJ2-7; 9 positions match TRBD1. Germline CDR1 reads KGHDR; CDR2 reads SFDVKD. The ends lost 12 bases at V and 1 base at J; junction bases unmatched: 3. There are 12 residues in the CDR3. CDR3 DNA: TGTGCCGCCGGGACAGGGTCCTACGAGCAGTACTTC. This sequence encodes CAAGTGSYEQYF.

This clonotype was detected only a few times. The V gene is TRBV27, the J gene TRBJ1-6; TRBD1 is a possible D gene (6 bases). CDR3 length: 14 amino acids. The V end was cut by 3 bases, the J end by 6 bases, with 9 bases between. From germline, CDR1 is MNHEY and CDR2 SMNVEV (reference sequence). The CDR3 DNA reads TGTGCCAGCAGTTTCTTACAGGGTAATTCACCCCTCCACTTT. The encoded protein is CASSFLQGNSPLHF.

The J gene is TRBJ2-5, the V gene TRBV9, with 15 bases aligning to TRBD2. The CDR3 sequence is 16 residues long. Germline-derived CDR1 and CDR2 are SGDLS and YYNGEE. Trimming took 4 bases from V and 1 from J; bases not matched to a gene: 2. The CDR3 region is CASSLGLAGGQETQYF. CDR3 DNA: TGTGCCAGCAGCTTGGGACTAGCGGGAGGCCAAGAGACCCAGTACTTC.

This chain links TRBV19 with TRBJ1-2, with 7 bases lining up with TRBD1. Losses at the gene ends were 5 bases for V and 6 bases for J; bases not matched to a gene: 3. Germline V gene lookup returns CDR1 LNHDA and CDR2 SQIVND (reference sequence). The CDR3 totals 12 residues. CDR3 amino acids: CASSDRVHGYTF. In DNA form, the CDR3 reads TGTGCCAGTAGTGACAGGGTCCATGGCTACACCTTC.

The chain is built from TRBV29-1 and TRBJ1-1; weak D call: TRBD1 (5 bases). Germline-derived CDR1 and CDR2 are SQVTM and ANQGSEA. The CDR3 covers 13 residues. Trimming cost V 5 bases and J 1 base, with 11 bases left between them. CDR3 loop: CSVLSGTNTEAFF. CDR3 bases: TGCAGCGTTCTGTCAGGGACGAACACTGAAGCTTTCTTT.

This clonotype has more than one count but fewer than ten. The chain joins TRBV7-9 to TRBJ2-1, with 13 positions matching TRBD2. V trimming: 8 bases; J trimming: 4 bases; junction bases outside the gene matches: 8. Per germline, CDR1 SEHNR and CDR2 FQNEAQ (reference sequence). The CDR3 loop spans 16 amino acids. The CDR3 here is CASGLAGALLYNEQFF. DNA for the CDR3: TGTGCCAGCGGACTAGCGGGGGCCCTCTTGTACAATGAGCAGTTCTTC. Supplemented by reference TRBV7-9 and TRBJ2-1, the full variable domain reads DTGVSQNPRHKITKRGQNVTFRCDPISEHNRLYWYRQTLGQGPEFLTYFQNEAQLEKSRLLSDRFSAERPKGSFSTLEIQRTEQGDSAMYLCASGLAGALLYNEQFFGPGTRLTVL.

The rearrangement links TRBV27 to TRBJ2-2; TRBD2 matches at 9 bases. With 7 bases clipped from V and 2 bases from J, the junction kept 11 bases outside the gene matches. This CDR3 contains 17 residues. Per germline, CDR1 MNHEY and CDR2 SMNVEV (reference sequence). The CDR3 protein is CASIPRGGGANTGELFF. The CDR3 DNA follows: TGTGCCAGCATCCCCCGGGGCGGGGGGGCCAACACCGGGGAGCTGTTTTTT.

The chain has TRBV2 and TRBJ2-7, with 10 bases fitting TRBD1. Per the germline V gene, CDR1 is SNHLY and CDR2 is FYNNEI. With 2 bases clipped from V and 0 bases from J, the junction kept 7 bases outside the gene matches. The CDR3 is made up of 17 amino acids. The CDR3 DNA reads as TGTGCCAGCAGTGAAATTCCGGGACAGGGGAACTCCTACGAGCAGTACTTC. Amino acid sequence: CASSEIPGQGNSYEQYF.

In its sample, this clonotype was seen a few times. The chain couples TRBV7-8 to TRBJ2-7; TRBD1 aligns across 11 bases. Unmatched junction bases numbered 11, after V lost 6 bases and J lost 1 base. The CDR3 spans 17 residues. Germline CDR1 and CDR2: SGHVS and FQNEAQ. The CDR3 here is CASSPTTGTGGSYEQYF. Here the CDR3 DNA reads TGTGCCAGCAGTCCAACAACCGGGACAGGGGGTTCCTACGAGCAGTACTTC.

Many counts were recorded for this clonotype. The rearrangement uses TRBV11-3 and TRBJ2-7; 9 positions match TRBD1. The CDR3 sequence is 15 residues long. Germline loops: CDR1 SGHNT, CDR2 YENEEA. V dropped 0 bases and J dropped 3; count of bases not matched to a gene: 3. CDR3 DNA: TGTGCCAGCAGCTTAGATAGGGACAGGGACTACGAGCAGTACTTC. Its translation: CASSLDRDRDYEQYF.

This clonotype was detected a few times. This chain links TRBV5-1 with TRBJ2-5, with D possibly matching TRBD2 (7 bases). The germline V gene has CDR1 SGHRS and CDR2 YFSETQ. V was clipped by 3 bases and J by 4 bases, with 16 bases between them. The CDR3 runs 15 residues. The chain's CDR3 is CASSSWGGLRETQYF. Written as DNA, the CDR3 is TGCGCCAGCAGCTCCTGGGGGGGGCTCAGAGAGACCCAGTACTTC.

The sample holds a few counts of this clonotype. The CDR3 DNA reads as TGCAGTGCTAGAGATCGGCAGGGAACATTTATAGGTGAAAAACTGTTTTTT. This encodes CSARDRQGTFIGEKLFF. V is TRBV20-1 and J is TRBJ1-4, with D maybe TRBD1 (5 bases). The CDR3 contains 17 residues. V lost 0 bases and J lost 7, with 21 bases in between. The germline CDR1 and CDR2 sequences are DFQATT and SNEGSKA (reference sequence).